This entry lists 16 T cell receptor beta chains sequenced from one sample in a study of quantifying T cell responses using KT2 cells. Looking at the study overall: RNA was reverse transcribed with TCR alpha and beta constant-region primers.

The cDNA 3' end received a ligated oligonucleotide with a UMI. The first PCR ran three to four cycles with an equimolar RC1.1 and RC1.2 beta primer mix. TCRdb analysed the UMI-ligation and nested PCR reads with MiXCR anew, one entry per CDR3 protein. The top ten hold approximately 10% of the sample, which has roughly 50,000 distinct CDR3 sequences, 10% to 15% seen once. What was sequenced was PBMCs spiked with cells of the T cell clone KT2. The receptors originated from a human donor.

This clonotype showed up just a few times. This chain uses TRBV29-1 with TRBJ2-7, with 10 bases matching TRBD1. Germline V lookup: CDR1 SQVTM, CDR2 ANQGSEA. CDR3 length equals 17 residues. After removal of 7 bases from V and 4 bases from J, the junction contained 19 bases not matched to a gene. Here the CDR3 reads CSAADGTGEFSTYEQYF. The CDR3 DNA is TGCAGCGCCGCCGACGGGACAGGGGAGTTTAGTACTTACGAGCAGTACTTC.

This clonotype was counted between two and nine times. The gene calls are TRBV14 and TRBJ2-5, with 8 bases identical to TRBD1. The germline CDR1 and CDR2 sequences are SGHDN and FVKESK. The CDR3 length is 16 residues. V was pared by 4 bases and J by 4 bases, with 11 bases of the junction left unmatched. CDR3 region: CASSRDHTGGVETQYF. The CDR3 region has the DNA TGTGCCAGCAGCCGAGATCATACAGGGGGAGTAGAGACCCAGTACTTC. The full variable domain, its missing parts supplied by reference TRBV14 and TRBJ2-5, is EAGVTQFPSHSVIEKGQTVTLRCDPISGHDNLYWYRRVMGKEIKFLLHFVKESKQDESGMPNNRFLAERTGGTYSTLKVQPAELEDSGVYFCASSRDHTGGVETQYFGPGTRLLVL.

The chain recombines TRBV29-1 with TRBJ2-2, with 9 bases lining up with TRBD1. V lost 7 bases and J lost 3; bases outside the gene matches: 9. This CDR3 has 15 amino acids. Germline V gene data show CDR1 as SQVTM and CDR2 as ANQGSEA. The CDR3: CSALSGTGYTGELFF. The CDR3 nucleotides read TGCAGCGCATTATCCGGGACAGGGTACACCGGGGAGCTGTTTTTT.

The V call is TRBV7-2, the J call TRBJ2-1, with 9 nucleotides matching TRBD2. Germline values: CDR1 SGHTA, CDR2 FQGNSA. This CDR3 region has 15 residues. V lost 1 base and J lost 4; bases outside the gene matches: 2. The CDR3 here is CASSLGLAEYNEQFF. The CDR3, as DNA: TGTGCCAGCAGCTTAGGACTAGCGGAATACAATGAGCAGTTCTTC.

Note on this clonotype: A single base separates this from a much larger clone, so it may be a read error. The V call is TRBV20-1, the J call TRBJ2-7; no firm D call. The CDR3 totals 10 residues. Germline values: CDR1 DFQATT, CDR2 SNEGSKA (reference sequence). The chain's CDR3 is CGAGSYEQYF. The DNA for the CDR3 is TGCGGTGCCGGTTCCTACGAGCAGTACTTC.

This clonotype was recorded at least ten times. The J gene is TRBJ1-3, the V gene TRBV11-2, with TRBD1 matching 7 bases. CDR1 is SGHAT and CDR2 is FQNNGV in the germline V gene. The CDR3 loop spans 17 amino acids. V shed 0 bases, J shed 0 bases, and the junction held 5 bases outside the gene matches. CDR3 region: CASSLEKGAASGNTIYF. DNA for the CDR3: TGTGCCAGCAGCTTAGAGAAGGGGGCGGCCTCTGGAAACACCATATATTTT.

This chain links TRBV10-3 with TRBJ2-2; 9 bases are shared with TRBD2. J gave up 6 bases and V 6 bases, and 11 bases lay outside the gene matches. This CDR3 is 16 amino acids long. CDR1 ENHRY and CDR2 SYGVKD come from the germline V gene. The CDR3 DNA reads TGTGCCATCAGCCCCTTAGGAGCGGGAGGCGCCGGGGAGCTGTTTTTT. It yields the protein CAISPLGAGGAGELFF.

The sample holds a few counts of this clonotype. The rearrangement joins TRBV12-3 or TRBV12-4 to TRBJ2-1; a possible D gene is TRBD2 (5 bases). V shed 7 bases and J shed 3 bases, with 19 bases lying between them. CDR3 length: 16 amino acids. The CDR3 DNA is TGTGCCAGCACCCCCTTAGCGACCGCAGGCTACAATGAGCAGTTCTTC. Residues: CASTPLATAGYNEQFF.

This clonotype was recorded a few times. The chain carries TRBV5-1 and TRBJ1-2; unclear D gene. The CDR3 contains 12 residues. CDR1 and CDR2 from the germline V gene are SGHRS and YFSETQ. V lost 1 base and J lost 12, with 13 bases in between. The chain's CDR3 is CASSLSTPPNTF. The CDR3 DNA is TGCGCCAGCAGCTTGTCGACCCCTCCCAACACCTTC.

This clonotype was seen many times. This chain uses TRBV15 with TRBJ2-1; 13 bases agree with TRBD2. The ends lost 5 bases at V and 8 bases at J; junction bases unmatched: 9. The germline CDR1 and CDR2 sequences are LNHNV and YYDKDF (reference sequence). The CDR3 has 16 residues. In nucleotides, the CDR3 is TGTGCCACCAGCCCTCGGGGGGGACTAGCGGGGCATGAGCAGTTCTTC. This encodes CATSPRGGLAGHEQFF.

The CDR3 spells CASSLGTVNMNTEAFF. The CDR3 bases are TGTGCCAGCAGCTTAGGAACGGTCAACATGAACACTGAAGCTTTCTTT. The rearrangement uses TRBV5-6 and TRBJ1-1; D unresolved. CDR3 length: 16 amino acids. Trimming shortened V by 2 bases and J by 0 bases, and 14 bases separated the two germline ends. Germline CDR1 is SGHDT and CDR2 is YYEEEE.

This clonotype was counted between two and nine times. This rearrangement joins TRBV18 to TRBJ2-1; 7 bases map to TRBD2. In germline, CDR1 is KGHSH, CDR2 LQKENI. The CDR3 spans 15 residues. The ends lost 2 bases at V and 2 bases at J; junction bases unmatched: 3. DNA of the CDR3: TGTGCCAGCTCACCAGGGCTAGCGGCCTACAATGAGCAGTTCTTC. This encodes CASSPGLAAYNEQFF.

This clonotype was recorded a few times. The CDR3 nucleotides read TGCAGTGCCTCGCAATCAACTAGCACAGATACGCAGTATTTT. This translates into CSASQSTSTDTQYF. This chain uses TRBV20-1 with TRBJ2-3; D not certain. The V and J ends lost 6 bases and 0 bases respectively, with 13 bases between them. The CDR3 loop spans 14 amino acids. Per germline, CDR1 DFQATT and CDR2 SNEGSKA (reference sequence).

This chain joins TRBV28 and TRBJ2-2; possibly TRBD2 for D (5 bases). Trimming removed 3 bases at V and 6 bases at J, with 8 bases between. The V gene's germline CDR1 is MDHEN and CDR2 SYDVKM. This CDR3 is 13 amino acids long. The DNA for the CDR3 is TGTGCCAGCAGTTTTCGGGGTTCCGGGGAGCTGTTTTTT. Residues: CASSFRGSGELFF.

This clonotype has a count of ten or more. The chain employs TRBV20-1 and TRBJ2-7; D remains ambiguous. V was cut by 4 bases and J by 1 base, with 20 bases left in between. The CDR3 totals 16 residues. Germline V CDR1 and CDR2: DFQATT, SNEGSKA (reference sequence). The CDR3 region has the DNA TGCAGTGCTAACAAGGCAAGGGATTTGGATTCCTACGAGCAGTACTTC. This sequence encodes CSANKARDLDSYEQYF.

In this sample, this clonotype turned up many times. This chain connects TRBV20-1 to TRBJ2-3; 8 bases are a match to TRBD2. Germline V lookup: CDR1 DFQATT, CDR2 SNEGSKA (reference sequence). V shed 3 bases and J 0 bases; nucleotides not matched to a gene: 5. The CDR3 contains 15 residues. The DNA for the CDR3 is TGCAGTGCTAGCGACGGGAGGGGGAGCACAGATACGCAGTATTTT. Translation: CSASDGRGSTDTQYF.